These 6 T cell receptor beta chains originate from one sample sequenced in a study of identical twins. A single record per CDR3 protein comes from TCRdb applying MiXCR to the 5' RACE reads. Of some 590,000 distinct CDR3 sequences listed, around 9.6% are singletons. The sample also formed part of further work on yellow fever vaccine responses in identical twins.

The material sequenced was PBMCs. These receptors all stem from a woman in her late teens or twenties in good health.

This clonotype was seen a handful of times. The chain has TRBV11-3 and TRBJ1-2; possibly TRBD1 for D (6 bases). The CDR3 length is 13 residues. The germline CDR1 and CDR2 sequences are SGHNT and YENEEA. Trimming shortened V by 3 bases and J by 8 bases, and 13 bases separated the two germline ends. The chain's CDR3 is CASSLERGVGYTF. In DNA, the CDR3 is TGTGCCAGCAGCTTGGAAAGGGGGGTCGGCTACACCTTC.

This clonotype was observed a few times. V and J are TRBV25-1 and TRBJ2-1, with D unresolved. CDR3 length: 12 amino acids. V was shortened by 2 bases and J by 8 bases, with 7 bases between the two germline ends. Germline V gene sequence: CDR1 MGHDK, CDR2 SYGVNS. The CDR3 sequence is CASSELGYEQFF. The CDR3 nucleotides are TGTGCCAGCAGTGAACTTGGTTATGAGCAGTTCTTC.

The V gene is TRBV25-1, the J gene TRBJ2-1; possible D gene TRBD2, 5 bases. The V end lost 5 bases, the J end lost 5 bases, and 10 bases lay between the germline ends. CDR3 size: 13 residues. Germline V gene lookup returns CDR1 MGHDK and CDR2 SYGVNS. The CDR3: CASSMKADNEQFF. CDR3 nucleotides: TGTGCCAGCAGTATGAAAGCGGACAATGAGCAGTTCTTC.

This clonotype was observed a few times. This chain connects TRBV20-1 to TRBJ2-1; tentatively, D is TRBD1 (6 bases). CDR3 length: 11 residues. V was trimmed by 7 bases and J by 9 bases, leaving 13 bases between them. The germline V gene encodes CDR1 DFQATT and CDR2 SNEGSKA (reference sequence). The CDR3 DNA follows: TGCAGTGTCCGTACAGGGACTGAGCAGTTCTTC. Its translation: CSVRTGTEQFF.

CDR3: CASSQPRTSGSSYNEQFF. The CDR3 bases are TGTGCCAGCAGCCAACCCCGGACTAGCGGGAGCTCCTACAATGAGCAGTTCTTC. The gene calls are TRBV4-2 and TRBJ2-1; 13 nucleotides match TRBD2. Trimming removed 2 bases from V and 0 bases from J; junction bases left unmatched: 4. Germline V CDR1 and CDR2: LGHNA, YNFKEQ. This CDR3 region has 18 residues.

This clonotype was counted ten times or more. The V call is TRBV29-1, the J call TRBJ2-3; perhaps TRBD2 as D (5 bases). The germline V and J ends were trimmed by 3 bases and 3 bases, with 13 bases remaining between them. The germline CDR1 and CDR2 sequences are SQVTM and ANQGSEA. The CDR3 consists of 14 residues. Here the CDR3 reads CSVEHAGWTDTQYF. DNA for the CDR3: TGCAGCGTTGAGCATGCGGGTTGGACAGATACGCAGTATTTT.